This T cell receptor (beta chain) is from a study of T cells in localized non-small cell lung cancer. This clone appeared a single time. Assay: immunoSEQ multiplex PCR; the TCRdb copy retains only in-frame clones and omits some. Of 45,000 to 55,000 clones listed, roughly 85% are singletons. The CDR3 is 15 residues long. After removal of 0 bases from V and 4 bases from J, the junction contained 4 bases not matched to a gene. CDR1 and CDR2 from the germline V gene are SGHRS and YFSETQ. The receptor comes from a male donor older than 55 with stage III squamous cell lung carcinoma. The chain carries TRBV5-1 and TRBJ1-2; 9 positions agree with TRBD1. The input for sequencing was peripheral blood, taken before any cancer treatment. The CDR3: CASSLERQGGYGYTF. The DNA for the CDR3 is TGCGCCAGCAGCTTGGAACGACAGGGGGGCTATGGCTACACCTTC. Combining the CDR3 with reference TRBV5-1 and TRBJ1-2 gives the whole variable domain KAGVTQTPRYLIKTRGQQVTLSCSPISGHRSVSWYQQTPGQGLQFLFEYFSETQRNKGNFPGRFSGRQFSNSRSEMNVSTLELGDSALYLCASSLERQGGYGYTFGSGTRLTVV.